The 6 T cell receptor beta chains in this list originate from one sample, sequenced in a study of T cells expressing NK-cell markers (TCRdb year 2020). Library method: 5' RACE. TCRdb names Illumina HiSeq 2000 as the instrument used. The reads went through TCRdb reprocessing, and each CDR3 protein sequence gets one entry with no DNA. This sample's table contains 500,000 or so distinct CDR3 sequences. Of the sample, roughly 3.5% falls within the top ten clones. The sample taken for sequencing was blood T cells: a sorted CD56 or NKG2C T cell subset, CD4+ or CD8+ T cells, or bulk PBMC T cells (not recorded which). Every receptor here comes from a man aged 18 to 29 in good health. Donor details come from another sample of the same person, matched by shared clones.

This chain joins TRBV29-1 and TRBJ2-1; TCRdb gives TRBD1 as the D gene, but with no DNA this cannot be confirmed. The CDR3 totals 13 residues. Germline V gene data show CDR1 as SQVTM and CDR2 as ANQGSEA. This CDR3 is CSVDPGVYNEQFF.

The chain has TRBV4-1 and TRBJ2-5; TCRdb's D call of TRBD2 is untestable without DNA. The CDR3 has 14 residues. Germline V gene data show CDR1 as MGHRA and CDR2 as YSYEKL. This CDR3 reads CASSQEGQLETQYF.

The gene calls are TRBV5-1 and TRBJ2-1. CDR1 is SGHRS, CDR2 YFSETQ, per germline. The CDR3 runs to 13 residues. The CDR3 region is CASSLSVEAEQFF.

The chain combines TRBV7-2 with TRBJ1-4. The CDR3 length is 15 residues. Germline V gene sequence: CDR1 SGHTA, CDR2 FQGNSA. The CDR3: CASSLWGGFGEKLFF. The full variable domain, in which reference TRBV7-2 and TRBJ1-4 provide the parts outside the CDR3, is GAGVSQSPSNKVTEKGKDVELRCDPISGHTALYWYRQSLGQGLEFLIYFQGNSAPDKSGLPSDRFSAERTGGSVSTLTIQRTQQEDSAVYLCASSLWGGFGEKLFFGSGTQLSVL.

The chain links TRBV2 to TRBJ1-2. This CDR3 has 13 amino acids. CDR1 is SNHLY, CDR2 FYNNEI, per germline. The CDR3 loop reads CASTWDGPRGYTF. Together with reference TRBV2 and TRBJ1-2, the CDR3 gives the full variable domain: EPEVTQTPSHQVTQMGQEVILRCVPISNHLYFYWYRQILGQKVEFLVSFYNNEISEKSEIFDDQFSVERPDGSNFTLKIRSTKLEDSAMYFCASTWDGPRGYTFGSGTRLTVV.

This chain's CDR3 is CASSSRQRTDTQYF. This chain connects TRBV7-8 to TRBJ2-3; with no DNA, the TCRdb D assignment of TRBD1 cannot be verified. This CDR3 spans 14 amino acids. Germline CDR1 SGHVS, CDR2 FQNEAQ.